These T cell receptor beta chains were read from a single sample in a study of OX40 agonist ivuxolimab in advanced cancers. Using immunoSEQ multiplex PCR, the repertoire was profiled, and TCRdb retains in-frame clones only, with some absent. Of tens of thousands of clones listed, approximately 88% are singletons. The sequences come from CD4+ or CD8+ T cells sorted from blood, collected in a trial of the OX40 agonist ivuxolimab. The receptors were gathered from an adult with an advanced solid tumor such as melanoma, head and neck, liver or kidney cancer. The CDR3 runs from the conserved cysteine through the conserved F or W. The D gene is left open where the match is weak. The size entry is marked missing in some rows and otherwise reads once, few, many or a size class.

- - TRBJ1-5 TRBV6-4 CASRADEVGPQHF TGTGCCAGCAGAGCTGACGAAGTTGGGCCCCAGCATTTT
- - TRBJ2-7 TRBV7-9 CASSLFTGPEQYF TGTGCCAGCAGCCTCTTTACAGGGCCCGAGCAGTACTTC
- - TRBJ2-3 TRBV16 CASSQFKMGTQYF TGTGCCAGCAGCCAATTTAAGATGGGTACGCAGTATTTT
- - TRBJ1-1 TRBV5-4 CASSLGGLNTEAFF TGTGCCAGCAGCTTAGGGGGATTGAACACTGAAGCTTTCTTT
- - TRBJ2-3 TRBV7-2 CASSLGLYTDTQYF TGTGCCAGCAGCCTAGGACTCTACACAGATACGCAGTATTTT
- - TRBJ2-5 TRBV30 CAHNGFMTAGETQYF TGTGCCCACAACGGTTTTATGACAGCCGGGGAGACCCAGTACTTC
few - TRBJ2-5 TRBV18 CASSPQGFVETQYF TGTGCCAGCTCACCACAAGGGTTCGTCGAGACCCAGTACTTC
- - TRBJ1-1 TRBV28 CASSGDGPVKAFF TGTGCCAGCAGTGGGGACGGCCCCGTTAAGGCTTTCTTT
- - TRBJ2-3 TRBV5-1 CASSLADGTFSTDTQYF TGCGCCAGCAGCTTGGCGGACGGGACATTTAGCACAGATACGCAGTATTTT
- - TRBJ1-3 TRBV4-1 CASSQQRDISGNTIYF TGCGCCAGCAGCCAACAGAGGGATATCTCTGGAAACACCATATATTTT
once TRBD1 TRBJ2-7 TRBV29-1 CSVRTGVQYF TGCAGCGTTCGGACAGGGGTGCAGTACTTC
- - TRBJ1-2 TRBV6-4 CASSDSHWDNYGYTF TGTGCCAGCAGTGACTCCCATTGGGATAACTATGGCTACACCTTC
- - TRBJ2-5 TRBV5-4 CASGKETQYF TGTGCCAGCGGCAAAGAGACCCAGTACTTC
- - TRBJ2-3 TRBV19 CASSGLDTQYF TGTGCCAGTAGTGGTTTGGATACGCAGTATTTT
once - TRBJ1-3 TRBV15 CATSSLTGPSGNTIYF TGTGCCACCAGCAGTTTGACAGGACCCTCTGGAAACACCATATATTTT
- - TRBJ2-1 TRBV18 CASSTQVPSSYNEQFF TGTGCCAGCTCAACACAGGTCCCTTCCTCCTACAATGAGCAGTTCTTC
- - TRBJ2-2 TRBV18 CASSPRGGTGELFF TGTGCCAGCTCACCGCGAGGTGGAACCGGGGAGCTGTTTTTT
few TRBD1 TRBJ1-1 TRBV9 CASNPGQEPNKAFF TGTGCCAGCAACCCCGGACAGGAGCCAAATAAAGCTTTCTTT
- - TRBJ1-1 TRBV7-2 CASSLGQNTEAFF TGTGCCAGCAGCTTAGGACAGAACACTGAAGCTTTCTTT
- - TRBJ2-2 TRBV7-2 CASRELTEAGELFF TGTGCCAGCAGGGAACTGACGGAAGCTGGGGAGCTGTTTTTT
- - TRBJ1-2 TRBV6-6 CASSYSDGGYTF TGTGCCAGCAGTTACTCCGACGGTGGCTACACCTTC
- TRBD1 TRBJ2-7 TRBV15 CATSRVLGQDAYEQYF TGTGCCACCAGCCGAGTGTTGGGACAGGATGCCTACGAGCAGTACTTC
- TRBD1 TRBJ2-1 TRBV28 CASSSPGQSVYNEQFF TGTGCCAGCAGTTCCCCGGGACAGTCCGTTTACAATGAGCAGTTCTTC
- - TRBJ2-2 TRBV7-2 CASSSAANTGELFF TGTGCCAGCAGCTCTGCTGCGAACACCGGGGAGCTGTTTTTT
once - TRBJ2-1 TRBV10-3 CAISEDSGSYNEQFF TGTGCCATCAGTGAGGATAGCGGCTCCTACAATGAGCAGTTCTTC
- - TRBJ2-2 TRBV5-4 CASSSRAGQLNTGELFF TGTGCCAGCAGCTCGCGGGCGGGGCAGCTAAACACCGGGGAGCTGTTTTTT
- TRBD1 TRBJ1-1 TRBV18 CASSLNNNRGGTEAFF TGTGCCAGCTCACTAAACAATAACAGGGGTGGGACTGAAGCTTTCTTT
- TRBD1 TRBJ2-5 TRBV4-1 CASRQGRDRGKETQYF TGCGCCAGCAGGCAGGGCCGGGACAGGGGGAAAGAGACCCAGTACTTC
- TRBD1 TRBJ1-1 TRBV30 CAWSGQGNTEAFF TGTGCCTGGAGCGGACAGGGGAACACTGAAGCTTTCTTT
once TRBD1 TRBJ1-5 TRBV19 CASSMGGQGGFGPQHF TGTGCCAGTAGTATGGGAGGACAGGGAGGCTTCGGGCCCCAGCATTTT
- - TRBJ1-1 TRBV2 CASSDRDISPEAFF TGTGCCAGCAGTGACCGCGACATTTCACCTGAAGCTTTCTTT
- - TRBJ1-2 TRBV4-2 CASSQVWWALGYGYTF TGTGCCAGCAGCCAAGTCTGGTGGGCCTTGGGCTATGGCTACACCTTC
- TRBD2 TRBJ2-1 TRBV5-1 CASSRLAGGLTEQFF TGCGCCAGCAGTCGGCTAGCGGGGGGGCTGACTGAGCAGTTCTTC
- - TRBJ2-4 TRBV6-1 CASSDGDMDKNIQYF TGTGCCAGCAGTGATGGAGACATGGATAAAAACATTCAGTACTTC
- - TRBJ1-5 TRBV5-3 CASSLDGKGSQPQHF TGTGCCAGCAGCCTGGACGGGAAAGGCAGTCAGCCCCAGCATTTT
once TRBD2 TRBJ2-2 TRBV4-3 CASSLRPTSGKWFTGELFF TGCGCCAGCAGCCTTCGCCCGACTAGCGGGAAATGGTTCACCGGGGAGCTGTTTTTT
- - TRBJ1-3 TRBV10-3 CAIMGSGNTIYF TGTGCCATCATGGGCTCTGGAAACACCATATATTTT
- TRBD2 TRBJ2-7 TRBV29-1 CSVLDTGGSYEQYF TGCAGCGTCCTGGACACGGGGGGATCCTACGAGCAGTACTTC
- - TRBJ1-1 TRBV6-5 CASSYSRAVNTEAFF TGTGCCAGCAGTTACTCGAGGGCAGTGAACACTGAAGCTTTCTTT
- - TRBJ1-2 TRBV18 CASSPRQLYGYTF TGTGCCAGCTCACCCCGACAGCTCTATGGCTACACCTTC
once - TRBJ1-1 TRBV6-5 CASSVQVRDTEAFF TGTGCCAGCAGTGTACAGGTTAGGGACACTGAAGCTTTCTTT
- - TRBJ2-2 TRBV18 CASSPMEGVPGELFF TGTGCCAGCTCACCAATGGAAGGGGTACCCGGGGAGCTGTTTTTT
- TRBD1 TRBJ2-3 TRBV5-6 CASSLTRDRSTDTQYF TGTGCCAGCAGCTTAACAAGGGACAGGAGCACAGATACGCAGTATTTT
- - TRBJ1-1 TRBV28 CASPEAFF TGTGCCAGCCCTGAAGCTTTCTTT
once TRBD1 TRBJ1-2 TRBV28 CASRHGQDIANYGYTF TGTGCCAGCAGACACGGACAGGATATAGCTAACTATGGCTACACCTTC
- TRBD1 TRBJ2-1 TRBV7-6 CASSSKPGQRYNEQFF TGTGCCAGCAGCTCAAAACCGGGACAGAGATACAATGAGCAGTTCTTC
few - TRBJ2-7 TRBV14 CASSPDSTVSYEQYF TGTGCCAGCAGCCCCGACTCGACTGTCTCCTACGAGCAGTACTTC
- - TRBJ2-1 TRBV29-1 CSVFRDVEEQFF TGCAGCGTTTTCAGGGATGTAGAGGAGCAGTTCTTC
- - TRBJ2-4 TRBV5-4 CASSSDRVDIQYF TGTGCCAGCAGCTCGGACCGGGTAGACATTCAGTACTTC
- - TRBJ2-2 TRBV7-6 CASRDTGTGELFF TGTGCCAGCAGGGACACAGGGACCGGGGAGCTGTTTTTT